This TCR beta chain is drawn from a study of technical replicates of blood from a handful of donors. The V gene end was trimmed by 4 bases and the J gene end by 4 bases; junction bases not matched to a gene: 5. Germline-derived CDR1 and CDR2 are MNHEY and SMNVEV (reference sequence). This CDR3 region has 14 residues. Generated by immunoSEQ multiplex PCR, the TCRdb table keeps only in-frame clones and is missing some. This sample has some 80,000 clones, with 85% to 95% found just once. The chain is built from TRBV27 and TRBJ2-7; 9 nucleotides match TRBD2. The receptor was isolated from a human donor in good health. Sequencing input: T cells isolated from PBMCs. The CDR3 bases are TGTGCCAGCAGTTGGGCTAGCGGGACGTACGAGCAGTACTTC. This translates into CASSWASGTYEQYF.